Listed here are 27 T cell receptor beta chains from one sample, sequenced in a study of T-cell reconstitution after alpha-beta-depleted transplantation in children. The library targeted TCRbeta and was prepared with unique molecular identifiers. TCRdb re-analysed the PCR reads in MiXCR, keeping a single row per CDR3 protein. The data hold a few hundred thousand distinct CDR3 sequences, with roughly 30% observed a single time. Specimen: PBMCs, collected before TCRalphabeta/CD19-depleted stem cell transplant. The receptor source for this set is a boy under two years old with Wiskott-Aldrich syndrome, due to receive a stem cell transplant.

A few counts support this clonotype. V gene TRBV24-1 combines with J gene TRBJ2-5; a weak D match, TRBD1 (6 bases). Trimming shortened V by 3 bases and J by 8 bases, and 12 bases separated the two germline ends. Germline CDR1 and CDR2: KGHDR and SFDVKD. There are 13 residues in the CDR3. DNA of the CDR3: TGTGCCACCAGTGATCACCCACAGGGAACCCAGTACTTC. As protein: CATSDHPQGTQYF.

The chain is built from TRBV4-1 and TRBJ1-6; D is unclear. V was cut by 1 base and J by 13 bases, with 20 bases left in between. The CDR3 is made up of 16 amino acids. Germline CDR1 reads MGHRA; CDR2 reads YSYEKL. The CDR3 bases are TGCGCCAGCAGCCAAGCAGATACGCAAACGGGATTTCCCCTCCACTTT. Protein: CASSQADTQTGFPLHF.

The chain combines TRBV5-4 with TRBJ2-1; 13 positions match TRBD2. From germline, CDR1 is SGHNT and CDR2 YYREEE (reference sequence). The CDR3 covers 19 residues. Germline trimming cut 4 bases from V and 9 bases from J; bases unmatched to any gene: 19. CDR3 protein: CASSLATSGRAHLHTEQFF. The CDR3 bases are TGTGCCAGCAGCCTGGCCACTAGCGGGAGGGCCCACCTGCACACTGAGCAGTTCTTC. The full variable domain, in which reference TRBV5-4 and TRBJ2-1 provide the parts outside the CDR3, is ETGVTQSPTHLIKTRGQQVTLRCSSQSGHNTVSWYQQALGQGPQFIFQYYREEENGRGNFPPRFSGLQFPNYSSELNVNALELDDSALYLCASSLATSGRAHLHTEQFFGPGTRLTVL.

In this sample, this clonotype turned up a few times. This rearrangement joins TRBV12-3 or TRBV12-4 to TRBJ1-2; the match to TRBD1 covers 7 bases. Trimming cost V 6 bases and J 9 bases; bases outside gene matches: 4. CDR3 length: 11 amino acids. CDR3 coding DNA: TGTGCCAGCAGGAGGGACAGACGCTACACCTTC. This sequence encodes CASRRDRRYTF.

This clonotype was picked up a small number of times. The V call is TRBV12-3 or TRBV12-4, the J call TRBJ1-1, with D uncertain. Deletions cut 6 bases from V and 10 bases from J, with 18 bases between. CDR3 length: 13 residues. CDR3 protein: CASSLLAGLGAFF. CDR3 bases: TGTGCCAGCAGCCTGTTGGCAGGTTTGGGAGCTTTCTTT.

The chain is built from TRBV10-3 and TRBJ2-7; the match to TRBD1 covers 9 bases. The CDR3 covers 14 residues. J lost 0 bases, V lost 6 bases, and 3 bases had no gene match. Germline V gene data show CDR1 as ENHRY and CDR2 as SYGVKD. CDR3 in amino acids: CAIRQGAGSYEQYF. The CDR3, as DNA: TGTGCCATCAGACAGGGGGCTGGCTCCTACGAGCAGTACTTC.

The CDR3 coding sequence is TGCAGTGCTAGAGATCACCGAGACTCCTACAATGAGCAGTTCTTC. It encodes CSARDHRDSYNEQFF. The chain couples TRBV20-1 to TRBJ2-1, with D unresolved. CDR3 length: 15 residues. The germline V gene has CDR1 DFQATT and CDR2 SNEGSKA (reference sequence). Trimming shortened V by 0 bases and J by 0 bases, and 9 bases separated the two germline ends.

This clonotype was counted a few times. The V call is TRBV30, the J call TRBJ2-7; D gene unclear. The CDR3 is 12 amino acids. Germline CDR1 reads GTSNPN; CDR2 reads SVGIG (reference sequence). The V and J ends lost 5 bases and 3 bases respectively, with 11 bases between them. CDR3 sequence (DNA): TGTGCCTGGGATGACGGAAGCTACGAGCAGTACTTC. Translated: CAWDDGSYEQYF. The full variable domain, in which reference TRBV30 and TRBJ2-7 provide the parts outside the CDR3, is SQTIHQWPATLVQPVGSPLSLECTVEGTSNPNLYWYRQAAGRGLQLLFYSVGIGQISSEVPQNLSASRPQDRQFILSSKKLLLSDSGFYLCAWDDGSYEQYFGPGTRLTVT.

The chain combines TRBV20-1 with TRBJ1-1; 7 bases are a match to TRBD1. Germline trimming cut 4 bases from V and 4 bases from J; bases unmatched to any gene: 6. In germline, CDR1 is DFQATT, CDR2 SNEGSKA (reference sequence). The CDR3 is 13 residues long. The CDR3 sequence: CSATGGRGTEAFF. The CDR3 DNA reads TGCAGTGCTACAGGGGGAAGAGGCACTGAAGCTTTCTTT.

This clonotype was observed a handful of times. The rearrangement uses TRBV12-3 or TRBV12-4 and TRBJ2-6, with 7 bases aligning to TRBD1. This CDR3 is 16 amino acids long. With 5 bases clipped from V and 0 bases from J, the junction kept 4 bases outside the gene matches. CDR3 coding DNA: TGTGCCAGCAGTGGGGACAGTTACTCTGGGGCCAACGTCCTGACTTTC. Amino acids: CASSGDSYSGANVLTF.

The V call is TRBV29-1, the J call TRBJ2-1; 10 bases align to TRBD2. CDR1 and CDR2 from the germline V gene are SQVTM and ANQGSEA. V lost 8 bases, J lost 8 bases, and 15 bases stayed unmatched. The CDR3 loop spans 15 amino acids. CDR3 coding DNA: TGCAGCACACGGACTAGCGGACGTCTTGGCCATGAGCAGTTCTTC. Protein sequence: CSTRTSGRLGHEQFF.

This clonotype was observed a handful of times. Germline and junction disagree at one end, which may indicate a read error. The J gene is TRBJ2-2, the V gene TRBV5-1; D not resolved. Germline assignment: CDR1 SGHRS and CDR2 YFSETQ. This CDR3 has 15 amino acids. DNA of the CDR3: TGCGCCATCAGCTTGCCCGTTACGAACACCGGGGAGCTGTTTTTT. Amino acids: CAISLPVTNTGELFF.

This chain joins TRBV6-1 and TRBJ2-3, with 7 positions matching TRBD1. After removal of 6 bases from V and 3 bases from J, the junction contained 12 bases not matched to a gene. Germline CDR1 is MNHNS and CDR2 is SASEGT. CDR3 size: 16 residues. The CDR3 reads CASRVEQGFGTDTQYF. In DNA, the CDR3 is TGTGCCAGCAGGGTAGAACAGGGGTTTGGGACAGATACGCAGTATTTT.

This clonotype has a handful of counts. The chain is built from TRBV7-2 and TRBJ2-7, with 11 bases lining up with TRBD2. This CDR3 has 15 residues. With V trimmed by 5 bases and J by 7 bases, 10 bases remained unmatched. Germline assignment: CDR1 SGHTA and CDR2 FQGNSA. The CDR3 bases are TGTGCCAGCAGCCCCGAGGGACTAGCGGAAGCGGAGCAGTACTTC. Residues: CASSPEGLAEAEQYF.

V is TRBV29-1 and J is TRBJ2-1; the match to TRBD2 covers 8 bases. V shed 4 bases and J 9 bases; nucleotides not matched to a gene: 14. Germline CDR1 is SQVTM and CDR2 is ANQGSEA. CDR3 length equals 15 residues. The CDR3 reads CSVAYLGLVIGEQFF. CDR3 bases: TGCAGCGTTGCATATTTGGGACTAGTTATCGGTGAGCAGTTCTTC.

CDR3 in amino acids: CASSVVAAGGNEQYF. CDR3 bases: TGTGCCAGCAGCGTAGTTGCAGCGGGGGGGAATGAGCAGTACTTC. This chain connects TRBV9 to TRBJ2-7; TRBD2 matches at 10 bases. V lost 0 bases to trimming and J lost 7 bases; unmatched junction nucleotides: 7. This CDR3 has 15 amino acids. In germline, CDR1 is SGDLS, CDR2 YYNGEE.

This clonotype was seen more than once but under ten times. CDR3 coding DNA: TGTGCCATCAGTGAGTCTGCACTAGCGGGAGGGAGGTTCGGCGAGCAGTACTTC. As protein: CAISESALAGGRFGEQYF. The V gene is TRBV10-3, the J gene TRBJ2-7; TRBD2 agrees at 13 bases. This CDR3 region has 18 residues. CDR1 is ENHRY and CDR2 is SYGVKD in the germline V gene. Trimming cost V 0 bases and J 6 bases; bases outside gene matches: 11.

This clonotype showed up just a few times. The chain recombines TRBV20-1 with TRBJ2-7; 7 nucleotides agree with TRBD1. V lost 6 bases to trimming and J lost 3 bases; unmatched junction nucleotides: 14. Per the germline V gene, CDR1 is DFQATT and CDR2 is SNEGSKA (reference sequence). This CDR3 spans 15 amino acids. The CDR3 DNA is TGCAGTGCCAACATTGGGACAGCCCCGGGCTACGAGCAGTACTTC. Its translation is CSANIGTAPGYEQYF.

This clonotype appeared a few times. This rearrangement joins TRBV7-8 to TRBJ2-1; the match to TRBD1 covers 7 bases. The trim removed 3 bases at V and 7 bases at J, leaving 6 bases unmatched. The CDR3 totals 14 residues. Germline CDR1 is SGHVS and CDR2 is FQNEAQ. The CDR3 sequence: CASSFVKGANEQFF. The CDR3 DNA follows: TGTGCCAGCAGCTTTGTCAAGGGGGCAAATGAGCAGTTCTTC.

V and J are TRBV29-1 and TRBJ1-3, with TRBD1 matching over 7 bases. Losses at the gene ends were 7 bases for V and 2 bases for J; bases not matched to a gene: 5. The CDR3 extends over 13 amino acids. Germline V gene lookup returns CDR1 SQVTM and CDR2 ANQGSEA. This CDR3 reads CSGADRAGNTIYF. In DNA form, the CDR3 reads TGCAGCGGGGCCGACAGGGCTGGAAACACCATATATTTT.

This clonotype was seen a handful of times. This CDR3 reads CASSYRTGGEKLFF. DNA for the CDR3: TGCGCCAGCAGCTACCGGACAGGGGGTGAAAAACTGTTTTTT. V usage is TRBV5-1 and J usage is TRBJ1-4; 10 bases map to TRBD1. Germline lookup yields CDR1 SGHRS and CDR2 YFSETQ. V lost 3 bases and J lost 7; bases outside the gene matches: 3. CDR3 length: 14 residues.

This clonotype was found a few times. The chain carries TRBV12-3 or TRBV12-4 and TRBJ2-5; TRBD1 aligns across 9 bases. J was trimmed by 2 bases and V by 6 bases; bases with no gene match: 7. CDR3 length: 15 residues. The CDR3 spells CASRFRTGEQETQYF. Here the CDR3 DNA reads TGTGCCAGCAGGTTTCGGACAGGGGAGCAAGAGACCCAGTACTTC.

The CDR3 protein is CASSLVVNQPQHF. The DNA of the CDR3 is TGTGCCAGCAGTTTAGTGGTAAATCAGCCCCAGCATTTT. The chain couples TRBV28 to TRBJ1-5, with unresolved D. The V end was cut by 2 bases, the J end by 4 bases, with 6 bases between. The CDR3 is 13 amino acids. Germline assignment: CDR1 MDHEN and CDR2 SYDVKM.

The chain combines TRBV29-1 with TRBJ2-5, with 7 bases that match TRBD2. J was trimmed by 7 bases and V by 4 bases; bases with no gene match: 12. The CDR3 loop spans 14 amino acids. Germline V gives CDR1 SQVTM, CDR2 ANQGSEA. This CDR3 is CSVAGLVSWGTQYF. The DNA for the CDR3 is TGCAGCGTTGCAGGACTAGTTTCGTGGGGGACCCAGTACTTC.

This clonotype turned up a few times. The chain uses TRBV10-3 and TRBJ1-6, with 7 positions matching TRBD1. Germline CDR1 ENHRY, CDR2 SYGVKD. The CDR3 contains 16 residues. The junction had 10 bases not matched to a gene; V was cut back by 5 bases and J by 6 bases. CDR3 loop: CAISPQGDRPNSPLHF. DNA of the CDR3: TGTGCCATCAGTCCCCAGGGGGACAGACCTAATTCACCCCTCCACTTT.

This clonotype has at least ten counts. The chain combines TRBV5-1 with TRBJ1-1, with D perhaps matching TRBD1 (6 bases). This CDR3 is 13 amino acids long. Germline CDR1 SGHRS, CDR2 YFSETQ. V dropped 3 bases and J dropped 1 base, with 7 bases sitting between them. In DNA, the CDR3 is TGCGCCAGCAGCTCGGGACAGAACACTGAAGCTTTCTTT. Its translation: CASSSGQNTEAFF. Looking up the rest from reference TRBV5-1 and TRBJ1-1 gives the full variable domain: KAGVTQTPRYLIKTRGQQVTLSCSPISGHRSVSWYQQTPGQGLQFLFEYFSETQRNKGNFPGRFSGRQFSNSRSEMNVSTLELGDSALYLCASSSGQNTEAFFGQGTRLTVV.

This clonotype was picked up a small number of times. The chain uses TRBV27 and TRBJ1-1; D is possibly TRBD1 (5 bases). The length of the CDR3 is 14 residues. V was shortened by 2 bases and J by 3 bases, with 10 bases between the two germline ends. CDR1 MNHEY and CDR2 SMNVEV come from the germline V gene (reference sequence). The CDR3 nucleotides are TGTGCCAGCAGTTTAAGAGAAGGGGACACTGAAGCTTTCTTT. Translated, it gives CASSLREGDTEAFF.